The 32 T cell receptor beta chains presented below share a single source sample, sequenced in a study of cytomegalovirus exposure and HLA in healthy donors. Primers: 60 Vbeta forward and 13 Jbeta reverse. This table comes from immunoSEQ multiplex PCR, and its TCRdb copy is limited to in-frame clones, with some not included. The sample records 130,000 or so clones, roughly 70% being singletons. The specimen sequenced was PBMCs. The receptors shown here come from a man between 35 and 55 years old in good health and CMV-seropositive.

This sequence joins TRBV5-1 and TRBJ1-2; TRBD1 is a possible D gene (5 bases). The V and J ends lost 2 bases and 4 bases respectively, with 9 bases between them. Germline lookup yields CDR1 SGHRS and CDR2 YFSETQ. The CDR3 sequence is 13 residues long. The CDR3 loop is CASSLRDSYGYTF. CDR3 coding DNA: TGCGCCAGCAGCTTACGAGACAGCTATGGCTACACCTTC.

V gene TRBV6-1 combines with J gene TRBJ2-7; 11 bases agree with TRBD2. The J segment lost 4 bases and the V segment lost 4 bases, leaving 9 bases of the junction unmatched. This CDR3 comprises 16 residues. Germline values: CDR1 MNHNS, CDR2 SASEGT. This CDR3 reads CASSVKLAGASYEQYF. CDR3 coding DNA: TGTGCCAGCAGTGTTAAACTAGCGGGAGCTTCTTACGAGCAGTACTTC.

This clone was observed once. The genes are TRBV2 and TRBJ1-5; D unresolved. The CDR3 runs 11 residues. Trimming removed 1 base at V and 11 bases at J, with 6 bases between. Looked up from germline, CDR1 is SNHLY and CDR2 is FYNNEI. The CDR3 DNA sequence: TGTGCCAGCAGTGAAGAAGCGGCCCAGCATTTT. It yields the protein CASSEEAAQHF.

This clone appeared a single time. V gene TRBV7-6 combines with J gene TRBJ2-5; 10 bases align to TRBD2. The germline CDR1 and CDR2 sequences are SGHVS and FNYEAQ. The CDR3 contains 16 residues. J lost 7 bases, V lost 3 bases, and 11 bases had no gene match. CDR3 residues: CASSFGSGRARGTQYF. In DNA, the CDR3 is TGTGCCAGCAGCTTCGGGAGCGGGAGGGCCCGAGGGACCCAGTACTTC.

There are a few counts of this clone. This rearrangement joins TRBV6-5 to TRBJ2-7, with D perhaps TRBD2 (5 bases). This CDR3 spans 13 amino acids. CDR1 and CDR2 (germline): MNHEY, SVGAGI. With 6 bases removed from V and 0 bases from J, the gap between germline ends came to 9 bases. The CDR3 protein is CASRGGSSYEQYF. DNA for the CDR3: TGTGCCAGCAGAGGAGGTAGCTCCTACGAGCAGTACTTC.

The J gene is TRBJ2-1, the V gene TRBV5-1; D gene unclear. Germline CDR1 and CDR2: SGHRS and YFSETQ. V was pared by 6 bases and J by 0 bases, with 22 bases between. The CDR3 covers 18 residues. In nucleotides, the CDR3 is TGCGCCAGCACTCAAAACCTTCCTAGACCCCGCTCCTACAATGAGCAGTTCTTC. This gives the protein CASTQNLPRPRSYNEQFF.

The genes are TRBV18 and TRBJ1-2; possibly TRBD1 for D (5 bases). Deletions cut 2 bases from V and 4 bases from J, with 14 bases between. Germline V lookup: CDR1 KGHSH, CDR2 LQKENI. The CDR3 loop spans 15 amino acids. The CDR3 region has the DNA TGTGCCAGCTCACCAGGAGGGGCTCGTAGCTATGGCTACACCTTC. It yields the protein CASSPGGARSYGYTF.

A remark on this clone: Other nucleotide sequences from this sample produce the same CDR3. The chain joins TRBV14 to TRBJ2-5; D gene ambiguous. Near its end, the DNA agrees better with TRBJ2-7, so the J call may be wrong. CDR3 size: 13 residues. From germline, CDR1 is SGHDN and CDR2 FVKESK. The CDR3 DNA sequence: TGTGCCAGCAGCCAAGATTCTGTCTACGAGCAGTACTTC. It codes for CASSQDSVYEQYF.

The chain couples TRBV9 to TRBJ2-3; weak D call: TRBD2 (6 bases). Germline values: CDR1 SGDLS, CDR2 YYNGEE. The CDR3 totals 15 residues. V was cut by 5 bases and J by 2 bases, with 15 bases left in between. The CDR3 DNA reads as TGTGCCAGCAGTGCCCCCTGGGACTCCACAGATACGCAGTATTTT. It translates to CASSAPWDSTDTQYF.

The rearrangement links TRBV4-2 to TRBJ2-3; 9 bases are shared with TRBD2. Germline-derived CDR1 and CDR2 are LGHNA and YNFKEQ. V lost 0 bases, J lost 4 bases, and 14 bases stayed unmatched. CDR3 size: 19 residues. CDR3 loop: CASSQEPPGAGGRSDTQYF. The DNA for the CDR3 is TGTGCCAGCAGCCAAGAGCCCCCTGGGGCGGGAGGGAGGTCAGATACGCAGTATTTT.

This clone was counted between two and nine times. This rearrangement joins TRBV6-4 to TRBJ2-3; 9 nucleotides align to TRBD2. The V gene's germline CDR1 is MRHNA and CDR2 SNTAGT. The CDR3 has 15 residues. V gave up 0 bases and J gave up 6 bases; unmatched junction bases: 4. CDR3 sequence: CASSDSAGGLDTQYF. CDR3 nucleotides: TGTGCCAGCAGTGACTCCGCGGGGGGGCTTGATACGCAGTATTTT.

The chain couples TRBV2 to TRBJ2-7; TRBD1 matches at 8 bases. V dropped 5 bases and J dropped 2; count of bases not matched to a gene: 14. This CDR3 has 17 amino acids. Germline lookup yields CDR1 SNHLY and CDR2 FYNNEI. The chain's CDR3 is CASSWNYETGATYEQYF. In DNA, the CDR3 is TGTGCCAGCAGTTGGAACTATGAGACAGGGGCGACCTACGAGCAGTACTTC.

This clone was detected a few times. The CDR3 bases are TGTGCCACCAGCAGAGCGTTGGCAGGCTCCTACGAGCAGTACTTC. Its translation is CATSRALAGSYEQYF. This chain connects TRBV15 to TRBJ2-7; D ambiguous. Trimming pared 1 base from V and 0 bases from J, leaving 10 bases between. The CDR3 spans 15 residues. Germline-derived CDR1 and CDR2 are LNHNV and YYDKDF (reference sequence). The whole variable domain, remainder taken from reference TRBV15 and TRBJ2-7, is DAMVIQNPRYQVTQFGKPVTLSCSQTLNHNVMYWYQQKSSQAPKLLFHYYDKDFNNEADTPDNFQSRRPNTSFCFLDIRSPGLGDTAMYLCATSRALAGSYEQYFGPGTRLTVT.

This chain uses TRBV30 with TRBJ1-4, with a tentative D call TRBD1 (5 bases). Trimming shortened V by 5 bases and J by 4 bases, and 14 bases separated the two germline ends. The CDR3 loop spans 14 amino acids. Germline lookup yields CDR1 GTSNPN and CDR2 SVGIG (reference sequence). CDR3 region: CAWAEPGGNEKLFF. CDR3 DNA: TGTGCCTGGGCTGAACCGGGGGGTAATGAAAAACTGTTTTTT.

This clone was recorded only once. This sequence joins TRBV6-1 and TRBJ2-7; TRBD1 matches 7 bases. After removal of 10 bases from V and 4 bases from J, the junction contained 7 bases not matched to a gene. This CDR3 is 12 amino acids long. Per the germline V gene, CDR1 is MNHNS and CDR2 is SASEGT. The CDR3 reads CATRTGGYEQYF. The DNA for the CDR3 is TGTGCCACCAGGACAGGTGGATACGAGCAGTACTTC.

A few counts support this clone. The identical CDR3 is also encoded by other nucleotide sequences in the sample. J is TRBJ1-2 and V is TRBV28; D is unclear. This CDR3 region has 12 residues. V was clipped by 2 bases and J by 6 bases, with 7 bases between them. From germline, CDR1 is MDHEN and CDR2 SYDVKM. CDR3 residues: CASSLKRDGYTF. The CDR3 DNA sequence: TGTGCCAGCAGTTTAAAACGGGATGGCTACACCTTC.

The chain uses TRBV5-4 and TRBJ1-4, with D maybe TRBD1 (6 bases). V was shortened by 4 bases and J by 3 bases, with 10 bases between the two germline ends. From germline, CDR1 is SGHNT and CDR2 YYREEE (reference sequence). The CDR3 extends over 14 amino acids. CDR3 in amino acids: CASSHQGSNEKLFF. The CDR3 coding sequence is TGTGCCAGCAGCCATCAGGGGTCTAATGAAAAACTGTTTTTT. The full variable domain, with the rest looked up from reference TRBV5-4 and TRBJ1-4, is ETGVTQSPTHLIKTRGQQVTLRCSSQSGHNTVSWYQQALGQGPQFIFQYYREEENGRGNFPPRFSGLQFPNYSSELNVNALELDDSALYLCASSHQGSNEKLFFGSGTQLSVL.

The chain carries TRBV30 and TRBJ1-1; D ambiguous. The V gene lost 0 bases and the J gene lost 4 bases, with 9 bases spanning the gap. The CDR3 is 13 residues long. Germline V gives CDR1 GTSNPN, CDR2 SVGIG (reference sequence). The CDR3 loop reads CAWSVPSGTEAFF. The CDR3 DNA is TGTGCCTGGAGTGTACCGTCGGGCACTGAAGCTTTCTTT.

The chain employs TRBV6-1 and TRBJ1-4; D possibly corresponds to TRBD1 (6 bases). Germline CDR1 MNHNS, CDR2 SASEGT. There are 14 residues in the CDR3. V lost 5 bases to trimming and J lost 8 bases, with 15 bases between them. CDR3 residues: CASSRGGGREKLFF. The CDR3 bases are TGTGCCAGCAGTCGGGGAGGGGGGCGGGAAAAACTGTTTTTT.

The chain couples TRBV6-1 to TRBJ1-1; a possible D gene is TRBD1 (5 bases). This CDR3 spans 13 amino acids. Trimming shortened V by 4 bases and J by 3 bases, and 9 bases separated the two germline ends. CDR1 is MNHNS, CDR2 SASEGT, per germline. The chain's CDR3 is CASSGTGDTEAFF. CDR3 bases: TGTGCCAGCAGTGGGACGGGGGACACTGAAGCTTTCTTT.

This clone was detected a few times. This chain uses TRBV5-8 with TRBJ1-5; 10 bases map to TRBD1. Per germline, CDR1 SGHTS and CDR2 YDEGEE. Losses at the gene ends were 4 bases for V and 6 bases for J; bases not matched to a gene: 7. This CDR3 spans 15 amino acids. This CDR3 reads CASSVGTGESQPQHF. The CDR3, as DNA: TGTGCCAGCAGCGTCGGGACAGGGGAATCTCAGCCCCAGCATTTT.

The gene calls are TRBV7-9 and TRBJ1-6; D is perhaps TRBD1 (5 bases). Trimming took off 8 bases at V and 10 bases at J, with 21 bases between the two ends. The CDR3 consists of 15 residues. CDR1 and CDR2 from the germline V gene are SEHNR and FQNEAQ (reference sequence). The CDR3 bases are TGTGCCAGCCCAATTGGAGAAGGGGCAGAATCACCCCTCCACTTT. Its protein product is CASPIGEGAESPLHF.

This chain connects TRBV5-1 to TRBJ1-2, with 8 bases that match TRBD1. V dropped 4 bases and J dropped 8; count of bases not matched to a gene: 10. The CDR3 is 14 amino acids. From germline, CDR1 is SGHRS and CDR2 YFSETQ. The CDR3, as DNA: TGCGCCAGCAGCGCCGGACAGGGACGGTGGGGCTACACCTTC. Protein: CASSAGQGRWGYTF.

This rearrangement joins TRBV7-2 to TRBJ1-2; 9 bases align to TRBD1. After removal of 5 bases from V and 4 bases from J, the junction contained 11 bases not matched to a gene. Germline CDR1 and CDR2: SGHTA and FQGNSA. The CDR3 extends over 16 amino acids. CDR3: CASSKGQGLALYGYTF. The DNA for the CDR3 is TGTGCCAGCAGCAAGGGACAGGGTTTGGCTCTCTATGGCTACACCTTC.

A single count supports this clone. CDR3 amino acids: CASRVPSGGPSTDTQYF. The CDR3, as DNA: TGTGCCAGCAGGGTCCCTAGCGGGGGCCCTAGCACAGATACGCAGTATTTT. The chain has TRBV2 and TRBJ2-3; 10 bases line up with TRBD2. The junction had 9 bases not matched to a gene; V was cut back by 6 bases and J by 0 bases. Germline assignment: CDR1 SNHLY and CDR2 FYNNEI. The CDR3 runs 17 residues.

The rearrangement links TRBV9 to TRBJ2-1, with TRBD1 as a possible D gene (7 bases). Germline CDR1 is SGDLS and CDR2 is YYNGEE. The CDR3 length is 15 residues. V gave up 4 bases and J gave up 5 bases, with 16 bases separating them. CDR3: CASSLGRQGHNEQFF. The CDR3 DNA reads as TGTGCCAGCAGCCTCGGGAGACAGGGCCACAATGAGCAGTTCTTC.

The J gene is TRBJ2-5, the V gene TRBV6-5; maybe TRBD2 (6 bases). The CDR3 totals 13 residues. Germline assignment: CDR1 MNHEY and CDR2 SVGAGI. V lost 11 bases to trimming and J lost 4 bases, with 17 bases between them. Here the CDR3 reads CASGSYGRETQYF. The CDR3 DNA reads TGTGCCTCGGGGAGTTACGGGAGAGAGACCCAGTACTTC.

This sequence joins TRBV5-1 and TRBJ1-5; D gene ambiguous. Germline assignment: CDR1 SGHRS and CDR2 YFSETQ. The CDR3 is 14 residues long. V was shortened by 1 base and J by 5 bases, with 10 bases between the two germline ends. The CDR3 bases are TGCGCCAGCAGCTTGAGGTATGCGGATCAGCCCCAGCATTTT. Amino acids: CASSLRYADQPQHF.

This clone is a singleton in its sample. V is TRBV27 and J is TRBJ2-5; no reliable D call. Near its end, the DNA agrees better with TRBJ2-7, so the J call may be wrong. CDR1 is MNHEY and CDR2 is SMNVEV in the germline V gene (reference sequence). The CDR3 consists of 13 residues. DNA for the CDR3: TGTGCCAGCAGTTTCTCTTTTTCGTACGAGCAGTACTTC. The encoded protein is CASSFSFSYEQYF.

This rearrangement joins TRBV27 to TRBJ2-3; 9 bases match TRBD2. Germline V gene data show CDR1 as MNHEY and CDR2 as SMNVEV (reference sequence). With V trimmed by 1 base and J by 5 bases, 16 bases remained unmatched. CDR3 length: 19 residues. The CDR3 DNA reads TGTGCCAGCAGTTTATTCTCAGCGGGAGGCCCGAGGAGTGAAGATACGCAGTATTTT. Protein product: CASSLFSAGGPRSEDTQYF.

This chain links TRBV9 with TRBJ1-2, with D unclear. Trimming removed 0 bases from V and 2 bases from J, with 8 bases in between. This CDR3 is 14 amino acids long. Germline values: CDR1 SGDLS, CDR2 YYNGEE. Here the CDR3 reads CASSVGTENYGYTF. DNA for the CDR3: TGTGCCAGCAGCGTAGGTACAGAAAACTATGGCTACACCTTC.

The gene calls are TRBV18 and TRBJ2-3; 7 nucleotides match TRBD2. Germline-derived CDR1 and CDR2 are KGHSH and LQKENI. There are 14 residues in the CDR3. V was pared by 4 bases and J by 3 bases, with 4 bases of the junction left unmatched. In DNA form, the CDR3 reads TGTGCCAGCTCACTGAGCGGGAAGACAGATACGCAGTATTTT. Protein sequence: CASSLSGKTDTQYF.